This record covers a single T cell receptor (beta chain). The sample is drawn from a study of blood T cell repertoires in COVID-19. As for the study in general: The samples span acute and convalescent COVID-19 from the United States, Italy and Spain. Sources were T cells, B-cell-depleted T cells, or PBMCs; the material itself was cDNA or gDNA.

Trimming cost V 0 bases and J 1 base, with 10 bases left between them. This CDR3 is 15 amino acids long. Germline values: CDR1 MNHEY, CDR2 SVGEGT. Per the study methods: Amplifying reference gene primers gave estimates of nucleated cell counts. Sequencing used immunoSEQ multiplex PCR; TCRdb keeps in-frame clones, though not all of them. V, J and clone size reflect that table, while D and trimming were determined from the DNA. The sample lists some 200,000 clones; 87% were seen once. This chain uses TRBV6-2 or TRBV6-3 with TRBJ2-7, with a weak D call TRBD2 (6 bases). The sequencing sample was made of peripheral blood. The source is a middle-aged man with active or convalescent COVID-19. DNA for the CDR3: TGTGCCAGCAGTTACTCGTTGCGGGATTCCTACGAGCAGTACTTC. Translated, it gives CASSYSLRDSYEQYF.